The 23 T cell receptor beta chains below come from one sample, sequenced in a study of PD-1 blockade in classical Hodgkin lymphoma. Clones were sequenced by immunoSEQ multiplex PCR, and TCRdb holds only the in-frame ones, with some missing. This table has about 84,000 clones, under 90% appearing once. Every patient relapsed after autologous stem cell transplantation, and brentuximab vedotin exposure varied. The input for sequencing was peripheral blood mononuclear cells (PBMCs), taken at baseline. Receptors were obtained from a human donor with classical Hodgkin lymphoma.

This chain connects TRBV29-1 to TRBJ1-1, with D uncertain. CDR3 size: 12 residues. Germline V gene sequence: CDR1 SQVTM, CDR2 ANQGSEA. V lost 3 bases to trimming and J lost 3 bases, with 8 bases between them. The CDR3 nucleotides are TGCAGCGTTGAGGCACAAGACACTGAAGCTTTCTTT. Its protein product is CSVEAQDTEAFF.

V is TRBV28 and J is TRBJ2-7; no clear D gene. The CDR3 spans 16 residues. Germline loops: CDR1 MDHEN, CDR2 SYDVKM. V dropped 5 bases and J dropped 0 bases, with 17 bases sitting between them. The CDR3 nucleotides read TGTGCCAGCAGTCCCCCTGGATTCAGAAGCTCCTACGAGCAGTACTTC. This translates into CASSPPGFRSSYEQYF.

J is TRBJ2-5 and V is TRBV7-9, with 7 bases matching TRBD2. CDR1 is SEHNR and CDR2 is FQNEAQ in the germline V gene (reference sequence). The length of the CDR3 is 18 residues. The ends lost 3 bases at V and 4 bases at J; junction bases unmatched: 17. CDR3 region: CASSFRRLADNKSETQYF. In DNA form, the CDR3 reads TGTGCCAGCAGCTTTCGCCGCCTAGCGGACAACAAATCAGAGACCCAGTACTTC.

The chain has TRBV30 and TRBJ1-2; D unclear. Germline assignment: CDR1 GTSNPN and CDR2 SVGIG (reference sequence). The CDR3 consists of 10 residues. V gave up 6 bases and J gave up 2 bases, with 4 bases separating them. The CDR3 DNA is TGTGCCTGCGGAAACTATGGCTACACCTTC. Translating gives CACGNYGYTF.

The V and J genes are TRBV6-1 and TRBJ1-2, with 7 bases identical to TRBD1. J was trimmed by 4 bases and V by 2 bases; bases with no gene match: 4. This CDR3 is 14 amino acids long. CDR1 is MNHNS and CDR2 is SASEGT in the germline V gene. The CDR3 sequence: CASSERQGPYGYTF. Written as DNA, the CDR3 is TGTGCCAGCAGTGAAAGACAGGGTCCCTATGGCTACACCTTC.

The chain uses TRBV2 and TRBJ2-7; possibly TRBD2 for D (6 bases). Trimming removed 6 bases from V and 7 bases from J, with 10 bases in between. CDR3 length equals 11 residues. The V gene's germline CDR1 is SNHLY and CDR2 FYNNEI. The CDR3 DNA reads TGTGCCAGCAGGAAGGAGGGTGAGCAGTACTTC. It encodes CASRKEGEQYF.

CDR3 sequence: CASSLGTSTGELFF. CDR3 coding DNA: TGTGCCAGCAGCTTAGGGACTTCCACCGGGGAGCTGTTTTTT. The chain has TRBV7-2 and TRBJ2-2, with D perhaps TRBD2 (5 bases). Germline CDR1 and CDR2: SGHTA and FQGNSA. Trimming took off 1 base at V and 4 bases at J, with 7 bases between the two ends. This CDR3 has 14 amino acids. Filled out from reference TRBV7-2 and TRBJ2-2, the complete variable domain reads GAGVSQSPSNKVTEKGKDVELRCDPISGHTALYWYRQSLGQGLEFLIYFQGNSAPDKSGLPSDRFSAERTGGSVSTLTIQRTQQEDSAVYLCASSLGTSTGELFFGEGSRLTVL.

The gene calls are TRBV19 and TRBJ1-1; no clear D. Germline CDR1 and CDR2: LNHDA and SQIVND (reference sequence). The CDR3 is 14 residues long. Trimming left V 3 bases short and J 2 bases short, with 10 bases between. The CDR3 sequence is CASSIGQINTEAFF. CDR3 DNA sequence: TGTGCCAGTAGTATTGGGCAGATCAACACTGAAGCTTTCTTT.

The chain carries TRBV6-1 and TRBJ2-1; 8 nucleotides match TRBD1. The CDR3 is made up of 14 amino acids. The germline CDR1 and CDR2 sequences are MNHNS and SASEGT. The junction had 5 bases not matched to a gene; V was cut back by 5 bases and J by 5 bases. As DNA, the CDR3 is TGTGCCAGCAGTCGACAGGGGTCAAACAATGAGCAGTTCTTC. Encoded protein: CASSRQGSNNEQFF.

V gene TRBV13 combines with J gene TRBJ2-2; 8 nucleotides match TRBD1. Germline V gene data show CDR1 as PRHDT and CDR2 as FYEKMQ (reference sequence). The V segment lost 6 bases and the J segment 0 bases; nucleotides outside the gene matches: 0. This CDR3 spans 14 amino acids. The CDR3 DNA sequence: TGTGCCAGCAGGGACAGGGCGAACACCGGGGAGCTGTTTTTT. Amino acids: CASRDRANTGELFF.

The V call is TRBV28, the J call TRBJ2-5; either TRBD1 or TRBD2 may fit D (5 bases each). Germline V CDR1 and CDR2: MDHEN, SYDVKM. The CDR3 is 15 amino acids. Trimming stripped 7 bases from V and 2 bases from J, with 17 bases between. The CDR3 loop is CASNTPGTAQETQYF. The CDR3 DNA is TGTGCCAGCAATACGCCCGGGACGGCTCAAGAGACCCAGTACTTC.

This clone was seen once. The chain links TRBV30 to TRBJ2-7; D is perhaps TRBD2 (5 bases). The V end was cut by 2 bases, the J end by 0 bases, with 8 bases between. This CDR3 contains 13 residues. Germline CDR1 is GTSNPN and CDR2 is SVGIG (reference sequence). The CDR3 is CAWSLGSSYEQYF. DNA for the CDR3: TGTGCCTGGAGTCTGGGGAGCTCCTACGAGCAGTACTTC.

CDR3 protein: CASSLFGTGNDEQFF. CDR3 sequence (DNA): TGTGCCAGCAGTTTATTCGGGACAGGGAACGATGAGCAGTTCTTC. The chain couples TRBV27 to TRBJ2-1; 9 positions match TRBD1. The CDR3 extends over 15 amino acids. The V gene's germline CDR1 is MNHEY and CDR2 SMNVEV (reference sequence). V trimming: 1 base; J trimming: 8 bases; junction bases outside the gene matches: 6.

The V call is TRBV18, the J call TRBJ2-6; 8 bases agree with TRBD1. Looked up from germline, CDR1 is KGHSH and CDR2 is LQKENI. The CDR3 is made up of 15 amino acids. With V trimmed by 4 bases and J by 4 bases, 3 bases remained unmatched. DNA for the CDR3: TGTGCCAGCTCACGGGACAGGTCAGGGGCCAACGTCCTGACTTTC. Protein sequence: CASSRDRSGANVLTF.

As DNA, the CDR3 is TGTGCCAGCGGGACTTGGGTTTCTGTCGGGCAGTTCTTC. Protein product: CASGTWVSVGQFF. The V call is TRBV11-2, the J call TRBJ2-1; tentatively, D is TRBD2 (6 bases). The CDR3 contains 13 residues. Germline V gene data show CDR1 as SGHAT and CDR2 as FQNNGV. Trimming pared 8 bases from V and 12 bases from J, leaving 20 bases between.

V usage is TRBV5-1 and J usage is TRBJ1-4, with a weak D call TRBD1 (6 bases). This CDR3 is 15 amino acids long. V was trimmed by 1 base and J by 4 bases, leaving 11 bases between them. The germline V gene has CDR1 SGHRS and CDR2 YFSETQ. The CDR3 sequence: CASSLNRAVNEKLFF. DNA for the CDR3: TGCGCCAGCAGCTTGAACAGGGCCGTTAATGAAAAACTGTTTTTT.

The V and J genes are TRBV2 and TRBJ2-7, with 11 bases lining up with TRBD2. The CDR3 consists of 15 residues. Germline-derived CDR1 and CDR2 are SNHLY and FYNNEI. With 4 bases clipped from V and 3 bases from J, the junction kept 5 bases outside the gene matches. In DNA, the CDR3 is TGTGCCAGCAGTGCCGGGACTAGCGGAATCTACGAGCAGTACTTC. It yields the protein CASSAGTSGIYEQYF.

A remark on this clone: At the DNA level, this CDR3 is encoded by other sequences in the same sample as well. This chain uses TRBV4-1 with TRBJ2-7, with 7 bases matching TRBD2. The V gene end was trimmed by 0 bases and the J gene end by 3 bases; junction bases not matched to a gene: 5. Germline V gene sequence: CDR1 MGHRA, CDR2 YSYEKL. The CDR3 is 15 amino acids. The CDR3 loop is CASSQESGRNYEQYF. Written as DNA, the CDR3 is TGCGCCAGCAGCCAAGAATCCGGGAGGAACTACGAGCAGTACTTC.

CDR3: CASSYRLGGGVGYTF. In DNA form, the CDR3 reads TGTGCCAGCAGCTACAGGTTGGGGGGAGGAGTTGGCTACACCTTC. V and J are TRBV5-4 and TRBJ1-2, with D tentatively TRBD1 (5 bases). This CDR3 contains 15 residues. Germline CDR1 SGHNT, CDR2 YYREEE (reference sequence). The V gene lost 3 bases and the J gene lost 7 bases, with 19 bases spanning the gap.

The rearrangement links TRBV7-2 to TRBJ2-7, with a tentative D call TRBD2 (6 bases). Trimming removed 3 bases from V and 4 bases from J, with 19 bases in between. Germline-derived CDR1 and CDR2 are SGHTA and FQGNSA. CDR3 length: 16 residues. The CDR3 DNA reads TGTGCCAGCAGCTTCGAAACTACCGGGAGAGGGTACGAGCAGTACTTC. Amino acids: CASSFETTGRGYEQYF. The full variable domain, in which reference TRBV7-2 and TRBJ2-7 provide the parts outside the CDR3, is GAGVSQSPSNKVTEKGKDVELRCDPISGHTALYWYRQSLGQGLEFLIYFQGNSAPDKSGLPSDRFSAERTGGSVSTLTIQRTQQEDSAVYLCASSFETTGRGYEQYFGPGTRLTVT.

This clone was counted only a few times. The V call is TRBV2, the J call TRBJ2-7, with 8 positions matching TRBD2. This CDR3 is 15 amino acids long. Germline assignment: CDR1 SNHLY and CDR2 FYNNEI. With 3 bases clipped from V and 5 bases from J, the junction kept 9 bases outside the gene matches. In DNA, the CDR3 is TGTGCCAGCAGTGATAAGGCCGGGACTAGGGACGAGCAGTACTTC. The encoded protein is CASSDKAGTRDEQYF.

The gene calls are TRBV11-2 and TRBJ1-1; D call uncertain. V lost 1 base to trimming and J lost 3 bases, with 12 bases between them. Germline V gene data show CDR1 as SGHAT and CDR2 as FQNNGV. The CDR3 is 15 amino acids. In DNA, the CDR3 is TGTGCCAGCAGCTTAGGGCTCCGCACTTACACTGAAGCTTTCTTT. Translating it yields CASSLGLRTYTEAFF.

The V and J genes are TRBV9 and TRBJ1-2; no reliable D call. The CDR3 sequence is 13 residues long. The germline gives CDR1 SGDLS, CDR2 YYNGEE. Trimming removed 3 bases at V and 6 bases at J, with 12 bases between. CDR3 coding DNA: TGTGCCAGCAGCGCAAACATAAGGGATGGCTACACCTTC. Translated: CASSANIRDGYTF.